What follows are 20 T cell receptor beta chains derived from one specimen sequenced in a study of T cell responses to AZD1222 COVID-19 vaccine. Sequencing used immunoSEQ multiplex PCR; TCRdb keeps in-frame clones, though not all of them. This repertoire shows some 69,000 clones, 75% to 85% found once; its top ten account for 11% to 15%. Source: peripheral blood, taken 28 days after the second AZD1222 dose. The source of these receptors is an adult who received the AZD1222 COVID-19 vaccine.

The chain carries TRBV6-5 and TRBJ1-2; D not resolved. Germline V gene lookup returns CDR1 MNHEY and CDR2 SVGAGI. V was pared by 0 bases and J by 4 bases, with 12 bases between. CDR3 length: 15 residues. As DNA, the CDR3 is TGTGCCAGCAGTTACTCTAACCAAAATCCCTATGGCTACACCTTC. Residues: CASSYSNQNPYGYTF.

A few counts support this clone. Written as DNA, the CDR3 is TGCAGCGTTGTCCTCGGGACCTATGGCTACACCTTC. It encodes CSVVLGTYGYTF. The chain recombines TRBV29-1 with TRBJ1-2; TRBD1 might be the D (5 bases). The CDR3 has 12 amino acids. The germline CDR1 and CDR2 sequences are SQVTM and ANQGSEA. The V gene lost 4 bases and the J gene lost 4 bases, with 10 bases spanning the gap.

The V gene is TRBV10-1, the J gene TRBJ2-5; D may be TRBD1 (6 bases). Trimming stripped 0 bases from V and 2 bases from J, with 7 bases between. Germline V gene data show CDR1 as WNHNN and CDR2 as SYGVQD (reference sequence). This CDR3 is 14 amino acids long. This CDR3 reads CASSESTGQETQYF. The CDR3 DNA sequence: TGCGCCAGCAGTGAGTCGACAGGACAAGAGACCCAGTACTTC.

V usage is TRBV7-2 and J usage is TRBJ2-3; a possible D gene is TRBD2 (7 bases). Trimming shortened V by 3 bases and J by 6 bases, and 16 bases separated the two germline ends. Germline-derived CDR1 and CDR2 are SGHTA and FQGNSA. CDR3 length: 15 amino acids. CDR3 amino acids: CASSLKRGGGDTQYF. CDR3 DNA: TGTGCCAGCAGCTTGAAGCGGGGCGGGGGCGATACGCAGTATTTT. Using reference TRBV7-2 and TRBJ2-3 for the parts outside the CDR3, the full variable domain is GAGVSQSPSNKVTEKGKDVELRCDPISGHTALYWYRQSLGQGLEFLIYFQGNSAPDKSGLPSDRFSAERTGGSVSTLTIQRTQQEDSAVYLCASSLKRGGGDTQYFGPGTRLTVL.

This chain's CDR3 is CASSPTPRGGLTDTQYF. As DNA, the CDR3 is TGTGCCAGCAGCCCAACACCTAGGGGGGGGTTGACAGATACGCAGTATTTT. The chain uses TRBV9 and TRBJ2-3; TRBD2 might be the D (7 bases). Germline V lookup: CDR1 SGDLS, CDR2 YYNGEE. CDR3 size: 17 residues. The V end lost 4 bases, the J end lost 3 bases, and 21 bases lay between the germline ends. Supplemented by reference TRBV9 and TRBJ2-3, the full variable domain reads DSGVTQTPKHLITATGQRVTLRCSPRSGDLSVYWYQQSLDQGLQFLIQYYNGEERAKGNILERFSAQQFPDLHSELNLSSLELGDSALYFCASSPTPRGGLTDTQYFGPGTRLTVL.

The chain couples TRBV7-2 to TRBJ2-3; tentative D call: TRBD1 (9 bases). Germline values: CDR1 SGHTA, CDR2 FQGNSA. V was cut by 0 bases and J by 6 bases, with 16 bases left in between. The CDR3 spans 16 residues. The CDR3 sequence is CASSLAPGGTGDTQYF. CDR3 nucleotide sequence: TGTGCCAGCAGCTTAGCGCCGGGGGGGACAGGGGATACGCAGTATTTT.

There are a few counts of this clone. The gene calls are TRBV2 and TRBJ1-2; possibly TRBD1 for D (5 bases). Trimming stripped 1 base from V and 2 bases from J, with 8 bases between. Germline V gene data show CDR1 as SNHLY and CDR2 as FYNNEI. The CDR3 runs 14 residues. CDR3 DNA sequence: TGTGCCAGCAGTGAAGGGCCAGGGAACTATGGCTACACCTTC. Translating it yields CASSEGPGNYGYTF.

This clone was counted only a few times. The chain recombines TRBV27 with TRBJ2-2; D remains ambiguous. Trimming shortened V by 6 bases and J by 5 bases, and 7 bases separated the two germline ends. The CDR3 is 12 amino acids. Germline values: CDR1 MNHEY, CDR2 SMNVEV (reference sequence). The CDR3: CASRSNTGELFF. CDR3 DNA: TGTGCCAGCAGGTCCAATACCGGGGAGCTGTTTTTT.

The gene calls are TRBV10-3 and TRBJ2-3, with 16 nucleotides matching TRBD2. The germline V gene encodes CDR1 ENHRY and CDR2 SYGVKD. Germline trimming cut 6 bases from V and 6 bases from J; bases unmatched to any gene: 9. CDR3 size: 17 residues. CDR3 amino acids: CAISGTSGGGSMDTQYF. In DNA, the CDR3 is TGTGCCATCAGCGGGACTAGCGGGGGGGGGAGTATGGATACGCAGTATTTT.

The chain couples TRBV7-3 to TRBJ2-3; 7 bases are shared with TRBD1. The V gene end was trimmed by 2 bases and the J gene end by 4 bases; junction bases not matched to a gene: 6. CDR3 length: 15 amino acids. Germline V CDR1 and CDR2: SGHTA, FQGTGA. In DNA form, the CDR3 reads TGTGCCAGCAGCTTACCGAGGGGGCAAGCAGATACGCAGTATTTT. Its translation: CASSLPRGQADTQYF.

The chain carries TRBV2 and TRBJ2-6, with a tentative D call TRBD1 (5 bases). The V gene lost 8 bases and the J gene lost 0 bases, with 8 bases spanning the gap. There are 14 residues in the CDR3. Germline V lookup: CDR1 SNHLY, CDR2 FYNNEI. The CDR3, as DNA: TGTGCCAGCTCAGGGTCCTCTGGGGCCAACGTCCTGACTTTC. Translation gives CASSGSSGANVLTF.

The chain carries TRBV27 and TRBJ2-1; 8 nucleotides agree with TRBD1. The CDR3 loop spans 13 amino acids. Germline V gene data show CDR1 as MNHEY and CDR2 as SMNVEV (reference sequence). Losses at the gene ends were 8 bases for V and 7 bases for J; bases not matched to a gene: 7. CDR3 protein: CASVTTGGNEQFF. DNA for the CDR3: TGTGCCAGCGTTACCACAGGGGGGAATGAGCAGTTCTTC.

In its sample, this clone is medium-sized. The gene calls are TRBV15 and TRBJ2-7, with TRBD2 identical over 10 bases. CDR3 length equals 15 residues. J was trimmed by 6 bases and V by 0 bases; bases with no gene match: 5. Looked up from germline, CDR1 is LNHNV and CDR2 is YYDKDF (reference sequence). The CDR3 sequence: CATSRDSSGSSEQYF. The DNA for the CDR3 is TGTGCCACCAGCAGAGATTCTAGCGGGAGTAGCGAGCAGTACTTC.

This chain uses TRBV5-4 with TRBJ1-1; 8 nucleotides align to TRBD1. Unmatched junction bases numbered 4, after V lost 5 bases and J lost 4 bases. Looked up from germline, CDR1 is SGHNT and CDR2 is YYREEE (reference sequence). CDR3 length: 13 residues. CDR3: CASSPDRATEAFF. The CDR3 coding sequence is TGTGCCAGCAGTCCGGACAGGGCCACTGAAGCTTTCTTT. The full variable domain, its missing parts supplied by reference TRBV5-4 and TRBJ1-1, is ETGVTQSPTHLIKTRGQQVTLRCSSQSGHNTVSWYQQALGQGPQFIFQYYREEENGRGNFPPRFSGLQFPNYSSELNVNALELDDSALYLCASSPDRATEAFFGQGTRLTVV.

This rearrangement joins TRBV2 to TRBJ2-1, with TRBD1 matching over 8 bases. There are 16 residues in the CDR3. Trimming at V came to 7 bases and at J to 1 base, leaving 9 bases not matched to a gene. Germline CDR1 SNHLY, CDR2 FYNNEI. The CDR3 is CASKPGQGQSYNEQFF. The DNA of the CDR3 is TGTGCCAGCAAACCCGGACAGGGTCAATCCTACAATGAGCAGTTCTTC. Drawing the rest from reference TRBV2 and TRBJ2-1, the complete variable domain is EPEVTQTPSHQVTQMGQEVILRCVPISNHLYFYWYRQILGQKVEFLVSFYNNEISEKSEIFDDQFSVERPDGSNFTLKIRSTKLEDSAMYFCASKPGQGQSYNEQFFGPGTRLTVL.

This sequence joins TRBV6-5 and TRBJ1-5; perhaps TRBD1 as D (6 bases). The CDR3 is 15 residues long. Trimming took 8 bases from V and 2 from J, leaving 16 bases between them. Germline V gives CDR1 MNHEY, CDR2 SVGAGI. CDR3 in DNA: TGTGCCAGCTGGGGGGCGGGGTTAGGCAATCAGCCCCAGCATTTT. This encodes CASWGAGLGNQPQHF.

The CDR3 nucleotides are TGCAGTGGGGAGTGGGAGACCCAGTACTTC. This encodes CSGEWETQYF. The chain couples TRBV20-1 to TRBJ2-5; maybe TRBD2 (5 bases). Per germline, CDR1 DFQATT and CDR2 SNEGSKA (reference sequence). CDR3 length: 10 residues. V shed 7 bases and J shed 5 bases, with 8 bases lying between them.

This sequence joins TRBV5-1 and TRBJ1-1, with a possible D match to TRBD1 (5 bases). Trimming took 1 base from V and 6 from J, leaving 10 bases between them. There are 13 residues in the CDR3. CDR1 is SGHRS and CDR2 is YFSETQ in the germline V gene. CDR3 residues: CASSLYQGAEAFF. As DNA, the CDR3 is TGCGCCAGCAGCTTGTATCAGGGCGCTGAAGCTTTCTTT.

The chain combines TRBV5-5 with TRBJ2-7; D remains ambiguous. The CDR3 totals 12 residues. Germline V CDR1 and CDR2: SGHKS, YYEKEE (reference sequence). Trimming cost V 0 bases and J 7 bases, with 8 bases left between them. The CDR3: CASSLEVQEQYF. The DNA of the CDR3 is TGTGCCAGCAGCTTGGAAGTACAGGAGCAGTACTTC.

The chain recombines TRBV7-9 with TRBJ2-5; TRBD2 matches 11 bases. Germline assignment: CDR1 SEHNR and CDR2 FQNEAQ (reference sequence). The J segment lost 3 bases and the V segment lost 7 bases, leaving 13 bases of the junction unmatched. This CDR3 region has 17 residues. CDR3 in DNA: TGTGCCAGCAAAGGGACTAGCGGAGGGGGAATCAAAGAGACCCAGTACTTC. Its protein is CASKGTSGGGIKETQYF.